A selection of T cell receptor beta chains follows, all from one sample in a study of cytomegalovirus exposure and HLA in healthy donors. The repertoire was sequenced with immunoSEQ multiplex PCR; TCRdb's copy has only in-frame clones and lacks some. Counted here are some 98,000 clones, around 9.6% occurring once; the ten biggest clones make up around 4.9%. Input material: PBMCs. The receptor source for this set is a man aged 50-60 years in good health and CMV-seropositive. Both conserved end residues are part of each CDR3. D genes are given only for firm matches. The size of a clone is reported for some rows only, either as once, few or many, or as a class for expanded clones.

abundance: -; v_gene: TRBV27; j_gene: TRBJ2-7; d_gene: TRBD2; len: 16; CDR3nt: TGTGCCAGCAGGTCGGGTAGCGGGAGGGCCTTTTACGAGCAGTACTTC; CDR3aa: CASRSGSGRAFYEQYF
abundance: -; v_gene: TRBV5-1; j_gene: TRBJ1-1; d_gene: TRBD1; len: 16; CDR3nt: TGCGCCAGCAGCCCCTCCAGGGGGCAGGTGAACACTGAAGCTTTCTTT; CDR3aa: CASSPSRGQVNTEAFF
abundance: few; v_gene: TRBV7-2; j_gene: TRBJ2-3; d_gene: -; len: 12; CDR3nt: TGTGCCAGCAGCTTATATACAGATACGCAGTATTTT; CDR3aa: CASSLYTDTQYF
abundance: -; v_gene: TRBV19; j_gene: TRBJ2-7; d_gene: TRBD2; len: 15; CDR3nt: TGTGCCAGTAGTGTTCTAGCGGGAGGAGCCTACGAGCAGTACTTC; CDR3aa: CASSVLAGGAYEQYF
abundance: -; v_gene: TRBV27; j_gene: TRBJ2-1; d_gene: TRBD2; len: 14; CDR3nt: TGTGCCAGCAGTTTACAGGGACTAGCGGGAGTGCGGTTCTTC; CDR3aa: CASSLQGLAGVRFF
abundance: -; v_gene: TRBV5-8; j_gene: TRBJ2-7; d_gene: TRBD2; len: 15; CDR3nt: TGTGCCAGCAGCCCTGGGGCGGGAGGGGTTAACGAGCAGTACTTC; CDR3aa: CASSPGAGGVNEQYF
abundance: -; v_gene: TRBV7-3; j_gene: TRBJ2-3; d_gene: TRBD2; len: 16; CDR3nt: TGTGCCCCAAATCGGGTAGCGGGAGGGCCCATAGATACGCAGTATTTT; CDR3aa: CAPNRVAGGPIDTQYF
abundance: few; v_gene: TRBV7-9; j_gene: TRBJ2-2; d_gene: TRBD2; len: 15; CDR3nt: TGTGCCAGCAGCTTGGGGCTAGCGGCGGTCGGGGAGCTGTTTTTT; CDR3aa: CASSLGLAAVGELFF
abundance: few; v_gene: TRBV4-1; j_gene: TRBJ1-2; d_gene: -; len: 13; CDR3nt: TGCGCCAGCAGCCAAGAAGGGGTGGCGGGCTACACCTTC; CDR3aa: CASSQEGVAGYTF
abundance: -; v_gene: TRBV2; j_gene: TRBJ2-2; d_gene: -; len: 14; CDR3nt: TGTGCCAGCAGGGGCCGTTCGAACACCGGGGAGCTGTTTTTT; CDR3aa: CASRGRSNTGELFF
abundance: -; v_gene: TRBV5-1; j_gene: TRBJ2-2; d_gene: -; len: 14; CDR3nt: TGCGCCAGCAACCAGGGCCCGAATTCCGGGGAGCTGTTTTTT; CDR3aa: CASNQGPNSGELFF
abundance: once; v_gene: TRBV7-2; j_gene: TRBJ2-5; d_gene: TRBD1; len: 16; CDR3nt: TGTGCCAGCAGCGTCGTGGACAGGGGGCAGGAAGAGACCCAGTACTTC; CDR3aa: CASSVVDRGQEETQYF
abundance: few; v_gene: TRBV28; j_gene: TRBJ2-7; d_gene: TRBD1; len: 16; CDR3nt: TGTGCCAGCAGCGACAGGGGCCCAAAGAGCTCCTACGAGCAGTACTTC; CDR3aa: CASSDRGPKSSYEQYF
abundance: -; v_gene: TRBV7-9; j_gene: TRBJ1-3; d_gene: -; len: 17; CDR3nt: TGTGCCAGCAGCACCTTACAGGGCCTTTCGACTGGAAACACCATATATTTT; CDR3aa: CASSTLQGLSTGNTIYF
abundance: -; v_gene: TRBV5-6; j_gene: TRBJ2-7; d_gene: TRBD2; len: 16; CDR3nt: TGTGCCAGCAGCTTGGAACCCACTAGCGGAGTATACGAGCAGTACTTC; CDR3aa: CASSLEPTSGVYEQYF
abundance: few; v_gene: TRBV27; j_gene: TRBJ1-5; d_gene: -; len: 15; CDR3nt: TGTGCCAGCAGTCAAGGGGTACTGAGCAATCAGCCCCAGCATTTT; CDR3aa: CASSQGVLSNQPQHF
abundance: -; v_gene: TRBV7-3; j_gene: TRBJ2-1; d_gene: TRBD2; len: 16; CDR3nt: TGTGCCAGCAGCCTACAGGAGAGACTAGCGGACAATGAGCAGTTCTTC; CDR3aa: CASSLQERLADNEQFF
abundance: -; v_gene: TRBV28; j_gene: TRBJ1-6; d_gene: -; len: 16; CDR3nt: TGTGCCGCCCGGAGGAGGGAGATGAGGGATAATTCACCCCTCCACTTT; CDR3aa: CAARRREMRDNSPLHF
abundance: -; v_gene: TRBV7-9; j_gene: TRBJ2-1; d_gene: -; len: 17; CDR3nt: TGTGCCAGCAGCCGTATGGGGGAGGGGGGTTCAAACAATGAGCAGTTCTTC; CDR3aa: CASSRMGEGGSNNEQFF
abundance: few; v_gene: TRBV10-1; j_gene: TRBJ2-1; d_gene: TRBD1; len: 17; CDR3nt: TGCGCCAGCAGTGAGTACAGGGGACAGAGCTCCTACAATGAGCAGTTCTTC; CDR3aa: CASSEYRGQSSYNEQFF
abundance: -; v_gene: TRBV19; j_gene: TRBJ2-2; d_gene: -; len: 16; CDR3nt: TGTGCCAGTAGTATGGCCTCTCGAGGGAGGTCCGGGGAGCTGTTTTTT; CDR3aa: CASSMASRGRSGELFF
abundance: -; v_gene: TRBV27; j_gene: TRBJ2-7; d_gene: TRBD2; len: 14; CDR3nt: TGTGCCAGCAGTAAACCGGGACTAGCGTACGAGCAGTACTTC; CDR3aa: CASSKPGLAYEQYF
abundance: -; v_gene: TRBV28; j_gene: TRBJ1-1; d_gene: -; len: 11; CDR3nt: TGTGCCAGCAGTTTGGCGGGGCAGGCTTTCTTT; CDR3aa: CASSLAGQAFF
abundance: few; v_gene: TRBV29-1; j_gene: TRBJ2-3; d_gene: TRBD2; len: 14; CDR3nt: TGCAGCCAATCTGCGGGGGGATCCACAGATACGCAGTATTTT; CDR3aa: CSQSAGGSTDTQYF
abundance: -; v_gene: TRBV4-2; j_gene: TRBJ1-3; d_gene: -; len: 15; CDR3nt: TGTGCCAGCAGCCAAGACAGGGCAACTGGAAACACCATATATTTT; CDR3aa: CASSQDRATGNTIYF
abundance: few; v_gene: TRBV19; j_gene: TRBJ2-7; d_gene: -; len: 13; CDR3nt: TGTGCCAGTAGCTCCATAGGAGCTTACGAGCAGTACTTC; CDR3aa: CASSSIGAYEQYF
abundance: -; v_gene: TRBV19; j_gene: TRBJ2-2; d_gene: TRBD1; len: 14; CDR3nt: TGTGCCAGTAGCATTGGGGACAGATCCGGGGAGCTGTTTTTT; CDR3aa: CASSIGDRSGELFF
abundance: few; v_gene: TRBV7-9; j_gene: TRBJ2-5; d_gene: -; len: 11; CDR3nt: TGTGCCAGCAGCCCCCGTGAGACCCAGTACTTC; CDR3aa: CASSPRETQYF
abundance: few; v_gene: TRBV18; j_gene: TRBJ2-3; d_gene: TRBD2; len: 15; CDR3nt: TGTGCCAGCTCACGACTAGCAGCTAGCACAGATACGCAGTATTTT; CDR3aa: CASSRLAASTDTQYF
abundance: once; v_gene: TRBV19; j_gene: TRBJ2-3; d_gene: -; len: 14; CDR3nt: TGTGCCAGTAAGTCGTCAGGGCCCCCCGATACGCAGTATTTT; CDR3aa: CASKSSGPPDTQYF
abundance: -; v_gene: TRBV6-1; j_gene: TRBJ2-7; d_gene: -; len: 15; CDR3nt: TGTGCCAGCAGTGATGTGGGAGTGGGGTCCTACGAGCAGTACTTC; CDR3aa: CASSDVGVGSYEQYF
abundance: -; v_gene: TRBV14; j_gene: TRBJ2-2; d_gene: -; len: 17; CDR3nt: TGTGCCAGCAGCCAAGATCGCGAGGGTTTGAACACCGGGGAGCTGTTTTTT; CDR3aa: CASSQDREGLNTGELFF
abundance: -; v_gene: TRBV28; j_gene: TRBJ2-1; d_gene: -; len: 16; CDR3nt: TGTGCCAGCAGTTTATACAGGCTGAGCTCCTACAATGAGCAGTTCTTC; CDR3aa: CASSLYRLSSYNEQFF
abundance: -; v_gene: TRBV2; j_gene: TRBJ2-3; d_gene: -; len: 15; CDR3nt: TGTGCCAGCAGTGAGGCGGGAATAGGGGCAGATACGCAGTATTTT; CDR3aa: CASSEAGIGADTQYF
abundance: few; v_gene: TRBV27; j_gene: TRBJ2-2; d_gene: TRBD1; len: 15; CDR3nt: TGTGCCAGTTACCGGGACAGGGGTTCCTCCGGGGAGCTGTTTTTT; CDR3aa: CASYRDRGSSGELFF
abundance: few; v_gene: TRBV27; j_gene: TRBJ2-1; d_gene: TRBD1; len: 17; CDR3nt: TGTGCCAGCAGTCCCCTTATCCTCCGACAGGGGAAGGATGAGCAGTTCTTC; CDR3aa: CASSPLILRQGKDEQFF
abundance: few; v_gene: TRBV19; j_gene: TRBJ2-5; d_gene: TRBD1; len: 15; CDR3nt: TGTGCCAGTAGGAGGGACAGGGGACGGGGAGAGACCCAGTACTTC; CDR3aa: CASRRDRGRGETQYF
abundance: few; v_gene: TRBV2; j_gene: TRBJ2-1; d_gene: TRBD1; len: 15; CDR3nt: TGTGCCAGCAGTGAGGAACAGGGGGTTTGGGATGAGCAGTTCTTC; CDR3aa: CASSEEQGVWDEQFF
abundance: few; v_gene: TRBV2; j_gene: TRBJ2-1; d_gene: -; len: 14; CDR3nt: TGTGCCAGCGCTTTTTCGGGAGTGGGCGATGAGCAGTTCTTC; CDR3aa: CASAFSGVGDEQFF
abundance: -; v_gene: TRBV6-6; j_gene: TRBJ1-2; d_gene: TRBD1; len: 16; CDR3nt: TGTGCCAGCAGTAACGCGAACAGGGGGCAGAACTATGGCTACACCTTC; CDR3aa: CASSNANRGQNYGYTF
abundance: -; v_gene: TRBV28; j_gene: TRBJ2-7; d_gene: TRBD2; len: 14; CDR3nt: TGTGCCACCGCCTCTGGGGGGAGGGCATACGAGCAGTACTTC; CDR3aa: CATASGGRAYEQYF
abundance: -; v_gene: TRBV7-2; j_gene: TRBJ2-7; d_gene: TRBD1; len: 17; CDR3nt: TGTGCCAGCAGCTGGGTACCTACGAGGGGGCTCTCCTACGAGCAGTACTTC; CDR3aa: CASSWVPTRGLSYEQYF
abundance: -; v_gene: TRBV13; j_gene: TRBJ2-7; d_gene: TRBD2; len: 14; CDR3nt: TGTGCCAGCCGTAAACTAGCGAGCAACTACGAGCAGTACTTC; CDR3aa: CASRKLASNYEQYF
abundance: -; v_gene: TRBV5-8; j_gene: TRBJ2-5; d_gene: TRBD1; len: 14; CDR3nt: TGTGCCAGCAGCTTGGGAAAGGGGGCAGGGACCCAGTACTTC; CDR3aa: CASSLGKGAGTQYF
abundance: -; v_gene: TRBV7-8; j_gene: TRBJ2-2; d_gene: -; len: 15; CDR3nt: TGTGCCAGCAGCTTAGAACTCAGGGCCACCGGGGAGCTGTTTTTT; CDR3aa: CASSLELRATGELFF
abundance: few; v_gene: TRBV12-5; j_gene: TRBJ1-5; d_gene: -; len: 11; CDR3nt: TGTGCTAGTGGTATCATTCAGCCCCAGCATTTT; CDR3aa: CASGIIQPQHF
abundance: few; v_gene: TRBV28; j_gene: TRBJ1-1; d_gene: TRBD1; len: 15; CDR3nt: TGTGCCAGCAGGGCAACCGGGACAGGAAACACTGAAGCTTTCTTT; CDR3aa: CASRATGTGNTEAFF
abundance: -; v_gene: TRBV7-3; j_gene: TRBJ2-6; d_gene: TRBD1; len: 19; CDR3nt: TGTGCCAGCAGCCGGACCCTCCGGGACAGAGGATCTGGGGCCAACGTCCTGACTTTC; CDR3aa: CASSRTLRDRGSGANVLTF
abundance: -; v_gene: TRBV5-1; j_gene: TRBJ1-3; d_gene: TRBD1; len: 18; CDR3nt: TGCGCCAGCAGCTTGGGTCCCCAAGACAGGGGTGGAGGAAACACCATATATTTT; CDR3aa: CASSLGPQDRGGGNTIYF
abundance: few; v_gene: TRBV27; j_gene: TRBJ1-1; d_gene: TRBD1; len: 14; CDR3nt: TGTGCCAGCAGTTTCCTCGGACAGGTCACTGAAGCTTTCTTT; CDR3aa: CASSFLGQVTEAFF
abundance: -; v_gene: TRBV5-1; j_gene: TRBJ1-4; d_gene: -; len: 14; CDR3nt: TGCGCCAGCAGCTTGATAAACCCGGAGGAAAAACTGTTTTTT; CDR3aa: CASSLINPEEKLFF
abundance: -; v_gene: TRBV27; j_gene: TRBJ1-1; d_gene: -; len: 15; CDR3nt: TGTGCCAGCAGGACTCACCCGCAAGGCGTCACTGAAGCTTTCTTT; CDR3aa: CASRTHPQGVTEAFF
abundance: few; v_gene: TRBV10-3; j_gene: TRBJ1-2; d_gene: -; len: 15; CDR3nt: TGTGCCATCAGTGTGCCTGGATCAGGGGATTACGGCTACACCTTC; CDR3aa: CAISVPGSGDYGYTF